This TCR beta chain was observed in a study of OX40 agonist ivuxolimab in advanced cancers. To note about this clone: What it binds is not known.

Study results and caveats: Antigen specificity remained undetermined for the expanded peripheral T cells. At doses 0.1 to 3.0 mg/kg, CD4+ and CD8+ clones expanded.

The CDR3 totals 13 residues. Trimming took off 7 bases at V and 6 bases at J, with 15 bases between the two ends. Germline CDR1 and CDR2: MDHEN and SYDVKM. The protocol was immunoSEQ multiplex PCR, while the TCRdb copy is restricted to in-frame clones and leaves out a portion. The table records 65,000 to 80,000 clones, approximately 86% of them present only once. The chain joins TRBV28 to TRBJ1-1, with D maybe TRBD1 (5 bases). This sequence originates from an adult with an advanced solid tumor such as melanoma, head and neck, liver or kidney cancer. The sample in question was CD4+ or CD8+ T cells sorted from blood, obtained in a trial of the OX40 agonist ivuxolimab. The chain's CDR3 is CASTKAGRSEAFF. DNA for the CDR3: TGTGCCAGCACCAAGGCGGGGCGGTCTGAAGCTTTCTTT.